The source of this TCR beta chain is a study of cytomegalovirus exposure and HLA in healthy donors (dated by TCRdb to 2017 to 2019). Background on the whole study: The roughly 670 repertoires of the first cohort and the 120 validation repertoires were produced on the same platform, according to a later analysis. The study aimed to test whether cataloging public T cell receptors could reveal signatures of past pathogen exposure. In addition to the first cohort of 650 to 750 subjects, a separate validation cohort of 120 different subjects was used. High-throughput TCR immunosequencing, statistical association of individual TCRs with disease status, and machine learning were combined to predict cytomegalovirus infection status.

Concerning this clone: Its antigen remains unidentified. It has no much larger one-base neighbor in the sample; base qualities were not kept.

Donors formed part of the validation cohort, which comprised 120 or so subjects and was distinct from the first cohort of over 500 subjects. Library creation used the immunoSEQ multiplex PCR assay. As for the authors' bioinformatics: A statistical classification framework was built to diagnose cytomegalovirus status from the catalog of TCR beta chain sequences. TCRdb limited this immuneACCESS table to in-frame rearrangements with V and J called. A share of clones is missing; checked studies link under half to unresolved V genes, and the rest is unexplained. That table gives V, J and clone size, and the DNA gave D and trimming. This sample gives approximately 80,000 clones in total; approximately 94% of them show up just once. Approximately 3.8% of the sample rests with the top ten. General conclusions and limits of the study: It was suggested by the authors that the approach could potentially be generalized to other disease states and immunological phenotypes. Most TCR sequences were seen in very few donors, while some public TCRs were found in many individuals. In both the original and validation cohorts, the classifier was reported to diagnose cytomegalovirus status with high specificity and sensitivity. Of the cluster scores, roughly 93% were above 0 in a later analysis, which found that TCRs clustered in the first cohort also tended to co-occur in the 95 to 150 validation repertoires. A total of about 180 TCR beta chains were listed by the study as associated with cytomegalovirus. A later analysis had no HLA typing for the validation cohort, so co-occurrence there was scored across all 110 or so repertoires. A few of the identified cytomegalovirus-associated TCR beta chains were confirmed in vitro to be specific for cytomegalovirus antigens.

After removal of 6 bases from V and 7 bases from J, the junction retains 7 bases not matched to a gene. The germline V gene specifies SNHLY as CDR1 and FYNNEI as CDR2. The CDR3 numbers 15 residues from cysteine through phenylalanine. The sequence is cut down to CDR3 DNA, 45 bases in frame from base 1. This receptor was identified in a woman aged 30 to 39 in good health and CMV-seronegative. The source material was PBMCs. Recombination joined TRBV2 with TRBJ1-4, and 11 bases in between align with TRBD1. The DNA sequence reads TGTGCCAGCAGGAACCGGGACAGGGGGGGTGAAAAACTGTTTTTT. Its amino acids are CASRNRDRGGEKLFF.